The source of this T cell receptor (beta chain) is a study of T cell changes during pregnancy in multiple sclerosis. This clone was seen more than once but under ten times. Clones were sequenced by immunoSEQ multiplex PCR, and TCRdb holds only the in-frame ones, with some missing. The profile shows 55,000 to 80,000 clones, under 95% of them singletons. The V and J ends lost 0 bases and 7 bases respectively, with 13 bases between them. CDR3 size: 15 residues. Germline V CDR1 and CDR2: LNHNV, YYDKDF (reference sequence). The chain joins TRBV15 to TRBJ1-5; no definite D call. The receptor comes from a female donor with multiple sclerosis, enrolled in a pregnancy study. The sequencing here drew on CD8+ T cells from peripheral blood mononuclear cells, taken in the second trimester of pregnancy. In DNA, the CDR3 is TGTGCCACCAGCAGAGATCTAGGACTGGGCCAGCCCCAGCATTTT. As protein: CATSRDLGLGQPQHF.